The table lists the clone carrying this T cell receptor beta chain with a few counts. Some clones are missing from TCRdb's copy, which holds only in-frame ones; the method was immunoSEQ multiplex PCR. The data hold more than 95,000 clones, with 87% observed a single time. This specimen comes from a study of control samples from healthy donors and cancer patients. V was shortened by 0 bases and J by 7 bases, with 15 bases between the two germline ends. This CDR3 has 15 amino acids. Germline assignment: CDR1 MNHEY and CDR2 SVGAGI. The chain links TRBV6-5 to TRBJ1-2; possibly TRBD1 for D (5 bases). This receptor was obtained from a man aged 40-50 years in good health. The material sequenced was blood. The CDR3 nucleotides read TGTGCCAGCAGTTACTCGAATGGGGCCAGAGGTGGCTACACCTTC. Translation gives CASSYSNGARGGYTF.